Below, 29 T cell receptor beta chains from the same sample are listed, as sequenced in a study of cytomegalovirus exposure and HLA in healthy donors. The PCR contained 60 Vbeta and 13 Jbeta primers. Data came from immunoSEQ multiplex PCR; TCRdb stores just in-frame clones and leaves some out. This table holds 150,000 to 200,000 clones, about 90% found once. The sequencing sample was made of PBMCs. All receptors come from a girl under three years old in good health and CMV-seronegative.

V gene TRBV7-2 combines with J gene TRBJ2-7; maybe TRBD2 (5 bases). V was pared by 4 bases and J by 6 bases, with 10 bases between. Germline lookup yields CDR1 SGHTA and CDR2 FQGNSA. This CDR3 comprises 12 residues. CDR3 amino acids: CASSSSSSEQYF. The CDR3 bases are TGTGCCAGCAGCTCGTCTAGCTCCGAGCAGTACTTC.

V gene TRBV18 combines with J gene TRBJ2-7; no firm D call. From germline, CDR1 is KGHSH and CDR2 LQKENI. Trimming left V 1 base short and J 0 bases short, with 16 bases between. The length of the CDR3 is 17 residues. CDR3 sequence reads: CASSPLNSFTRSYEQYF. The CDR3 DNA reads as TGTGCCAGCTCACCACTCAACAGCTTTACCCGCTCCTACGAGCAGTACTTC.

As regards this clone: Within the sample, other DNA sequences also encode this same CDR3. This sequence joins TRBV5-1 and TRBJ2-5; D is unclear. This CDR3 is built from 13 residues. Germline V lookup: CDR1 SGHRS, CDR2 YFSETQ. V lost 0 bases and J lost 5, with 8 bases in between. The CDR3 here is CASSLARAETQYF. In DNA form, the CDR3 reads TGCGCCAGCAGCTTGGCCCGAGCGGAGACCCAGTACTTC.

This chain joins TRBV19 and TRBJ2-7; D perhaps matches TRBD1 (6 bases). The V and J ends lost 2 bases and 2 bases respectively, with 10 bases between them. The CDR3 extends over 14 amino acids. CDR1 is LNHDA, CDR2 SQIVND, per germline (reference sequence). The CDR3 region has the DNA TGTGCCAGTAGTATAACCCCAGGGGCCTACGAGCAGTACTTC. Its protein is CASSITPGAYEQYF.

The genes are TRBV7-2 and TRBJ2-7, with 10 bases aligning to TRBD2. This CDR3 is 15 amino acids long. Germline CDR1 and CDR2: SGHTA and FQGNSA. Trimming removed 5 bases from V and 2 bases from J; junction bases left unmatched: 6. This CDR3 reads CASSALAGATYEQYF. In DNA, the CDR3 is TGTGCCAGCAGCGCTCTAGCGGGAGCGACCTACGAGCAGTACTTC.

The CDR3 is CAISASGAGESPLHF. In nucleotides, the CDR3 is TGTGCCATCAGTGCCTCAGGGGCAGGTGAATCACCCCTCCACTTT. This chain joins TRBV10-3 and TRBJ1-6, with TRBD1 as a possible D gene (6 bases). The V end lost 4 bases, the J end lost 10 bases, and 17 bases lay between the germline ends. The CDR3 is 15 residues long. CDR1 is ENHRY, CDR2 SYGVKD, per germline.

This sequence joins TRBV27 and TRBJ1-3, with 8 bases identical to TRBD1. Germline CDR1 and CDR2: MNHEY and SMNVEV (reference sequence). After removal of 6 bases from V and 0 bases from J, the junction contained 7 bases not matched to a gene. The CDR3 is 16 residues long. The DNA of the CDR3 is TGTGCCAGCAGAAAATCAGGGGGCTCCTCTGGAAACACCATATATTTT. Translation gives CASRKSGGSSGNTIYF.

The rearrangement joins TRBV30 to TRBJ2-5; possible D gene TRBD2, 5 bases. There are 15 residues in the CDR3. Looked up from germline, CDR1 is GTSNPN and CDR2 is SVGIG (reference sequence). V lost 2 bases to trimming and J lost 4 bases, with 17 bases between them. The CDR3 DNA reads as TGTGCCTGGAGTCTCCCCCTCGGGGTCCTAGAGACCCAGTACTTC. As protein: CAWSLPLGVLETQYF.

This clone was picked up one time. The J gene is TRBJ2-4, the V gene TRBV7-9; TRBD2 matches at 7 bases. From germline, CDR1 is SEHNR and CDR2 FQNEAQ (reference sequence). J was trimmed by 0 bases and V by 5 bases; bases with no gene match: 10. This CDR3 is 17 amino acids long. The chain's CDR3 is CASSRILGREAKNIQYF. CDR3 bases: TGTGCCAGCAGCCGCATTCTAGGGAGGGAAGCCAAAAACATTCAGTACTTC.

J is TRBJ2-5 and V is TRBV18, with D unresolved. Between the trimmed V and J ends, which lost 2 bases and 2 bases, there was a span of 3 bases. This CDR3 comprises 12 residues. Germline lookup yields CDR1 KGHSH and CDR2 LQKENI. CDR3 sequence (DNA): TGTGCCAGCTCACCATCTCAAGAGACCCAGTACTTC. It encodes CASSPSQETQYF.

The CDR3 sequence is CASRPQGTQPQHF. DNA of the CDR3: TGTGCCAGCAGGCCACAGGGGACACAGCCCCAGCATTTT. The chain employs TRBV27 and TRBJ1-5, with 7 bases lining up with TRBD1. The CDR3 covers 13 residues. V was pared by 6 bases and J by 7 bases, with 6 bases of the junction left unmatched. Germline CDR1 is MNHEY and CDR2 is SMNVEV (reference sequence).

In this sample, this clone turned up once. The same CDR3 also results from other DNA sequences found in this sample. This rearrangement joins TRBV4-3 to TRBJ2-3, with D unclear. The CDR3 is 14 residues long. V lost 6 bases and J lost 5, with 15 bases in between. Germline V lookup: CDR1 LGHNA, CDR2 YSLEER. This chain's CDR3 is CASSQLSSGDTQYF. The CDR3 DNA follows: TGCGCCAGCAGTCAGTTAAGCTCAGGAGATACGCAGTATTTT.

The rearrangement links TRBV5-1 to TRBJ1-4; TRBD1 is a possible D gene (6 bases). In germline, CDR1 is SGHRS, CDR2 YFSETQ. V was cut by 1 base and J by 4 bases, with 8 bases left in between. There are 14 residues in the CDR3. The CDR3 region is CASSLTGNNEKLFF. The CDR3 DNA sequence: TGCGCCAGCAGCTTGACAGGGAATAATGAAAAACTGTTTTTT. Full variable domain (rest looked up from reference TRBV5-1 and TRBJ1-4): KAGVTQTPRYLIKTRGQQVTLSCSPISGHRSVSWYQQTPGQGLQFLFEYFSETQRNKGNFPGRFSGRQFSNSRSEMNVSTLELGDSALYLCASSLTGNNEKLFFGSGTQLSVL.

The table lists this clone with a few counts. The chain links TRBV5-1 to TRBJ1-2, with TRBD1 matching over 10 bases. The CDR3 runs 14 residues. From germline, CDR1 is SGHRS and CDR2 YFSETQ. The V segment lost 0 bases and the J segment 8 bases; nucleotides outside the gene matches: 4. This chain's CDR3 is CASSLGDRGGGYTF. The CDR3 bases are TGCGCCAGCAGCTTGGGGGACAGGGGAGGAGGCTACACCTTC.

The V gene is TRBV7-8, the J gene TRBJ2-4; 7 bases map to TRBD1. There are 15 residues in the CDR3. Trimming removed 4 bases from V and 6 bases from J; junction bases left unmatched: 9. From germline, CDR1 is SGHVS and CDR2 FQNEAQ. This CDR3 is CASSSHRGAGNIQYF. For the CDR3, the DNA is TGTGCCAGCAGCTCTCACAGGGGTGCGGGAAACATTCAGTACTTC.

The chain couples TRBV7-8 to TRBJ2-1; D not resolved. The germline V and J ends were trimmed by 5 bases and 8 bases, with 19 bases remaining between them. From germline, CDR1 is SGHVS and CDR2 FQNEAQ. The CDR3 totals 15 residues. DNA of the CDR3: TGTGCCAGCAGCCCAACGTATTGGCTAGAGGATGAGCAGTTCTTC. Protein sequence: CASSPTYWLEDEQFF. Variable domain in full (rest from reference TRBV7-8 and TRBJ2-1): GAGVSQSPRYKVAKRGQDVALRCDPISGHVSLFWYQQALGQGPEFLTYFQNEAQLDKSGLPSDRFFAERPEGSVSTLKIQRTQQEDSAVYLCASSPTYWLEDEQFFGPGTRLTVL.

The chain couples TRBV5-1 to TRBJ2-2; weak D call: TRBD1 (6 bases). Germline loops: CDR1 SGHRS, CDR2 YFSETQ. V dropped 10 bases and J dropped 3 bases, with 10 bases sitting between them. The CDR3 extends over 12 amino acids. CDR3 nucleotide sequence: TGCGCCGGGCGACAGGACACCGGGGAGCTGTTTTTT. Its translation is CAGRQDTGELFF.

The sample holds one count of this clone. V and J are TRBV10-2 and TRBJ1-6; a weak D match, TRBD1 (5 bases). The length of the CDR3 is 14 residues. CDR1 and CDR2 from the germline V gene are WSHSY and SAAADI. Trimming shortened V by 2 bases and J by 13 bases, and 15 bases separated the two germline ends. CDR3 coding DNA: TGCGCCAGCAGTGAGGACAGCGGGATTTTTCCCCTCCACTTT. Translated: CASSEDSGIFPLHF.

V gene TRBV5-4 combines with J gene TRBJ2-1; no definite D call. The V gene lost 4 bases and the J gene lost 3 bases, with 2 bases spanning the gap. The CDR3 is 11 residues long. Germline CDR1 and CDR2: SGHNT and YYREEE (reference sequence). In nucleotides, the CDR3 is TGTGCCAGCAGCCTCTACAATGAGCAGTTCTTC. Its protein product is CASSLYNEQFF. Supplemented by reference TRBV5-4 and TRBJ2-1, the full variable domain reads ETGVTQSPTHLIKTRGQQVTLRCSSQSGHNTVSWYQQALGQGPQFIFQYYREEENGRGNFPPRFSGLQFPNYSSELNVNALELDDSALYLCASSLYNEQFFGPGTRLTVL.

This sequence joins TRBV5-1 and TRBJ1-1; 8 bases line up with TRBD1. This CDR3 contains 16 residues. The germline gives CDR1 SGHRS, CDR2 YFSETQ. With V trimmed by 0 bases and J by 0 bases, 4 bases remained unmatched. DNA of the CDR3: TGCGCCAGCAGCTTGGGGACAGGGTACATGAACACTGAAGCTTTCTTT. It encodes CASSLGTGYMNTEAFF.

The chain uses TRBV4-2 and TRBJ2-1; 7 bases are shared with TRBD2. With 3 bases clipped from V and 7 bases from J, the junction kept 18 bases outside the gene matches. This CDR3 is 18 amino acids long. Per germline, CDR1 LGHNA and CDR2 YNFKEQ. This CDR3 reads CASSHRRGGDPPGNEQFF. CDR3 nucleotide sequence: TGTGCCAGCAGCCATAGGCGTGGGGGGGACCCTCCTGGGAATGAGCAGTTCTTC.

The chain combines TRBV19 with TRBJ2-1, with TRBD2 matching 9 bases. Trimming cost V 1 base and J 9 bases; bases outside gene matches: 7. The CDR3 extends over 15 amino acids. CDR1 and CDR2 (germline): LNHDA, SQIVND (reference sequence). CDR3 protein: CASSIGTSGSFEQFF. The CDR3 region has the DNA TGTGCCAGTAGTATAGGAACTAGCGGGTCTTTTGAGCAGTTCTTC.

This clone was found a few times. The rearrangement uses TRBV4-1 and TRBJ1-5; TRBD1 matches at 12 bases. There are 18 residues in the CDR3. The germline V gene encodes CDR1 MGHRA and CDR2 YSYEKL. The trim removed 1 base at V and 2 bases at J, leaving 6 bases unmatched. CDR3 bases: TGCGCCAGCAGCCAAGGATCCGGGACAGGGGGCGGCAATCAGCCCCAGCATTTT. It is translated as CASSQGSGTGGGNQPQHF.

This CDR3 reads CASSQEGGSHQPQHF. DNA of the CDR3: TGCGCCAGCAGCCAAGAAGGAGGCAGCCATCAGCCCCAGCATTTT. V is TRBV4-1 and J is TRBJ1-5, with D uncertain. The CDR3 has 15 amino acids. V shed 0 bases and J shed 5 bases, with 11 bases lying between them. The germline V gene has CDR1 MGHRA and CDR2 YSYEKL.

This rearrangement joins TRBV4-1 to TRBJ2-7; 10 nucleotides line up with TRBD2. Germline V CDR1 and CDR2: MGHRA, YSYEKL. The CDR3 totals 16 residues. J lost 7 bases, V lost 0 bases, and 9 bases had no gene match. DNA for the CDR3: TGCGCCAGCAGCCAAGATGCTAGCGGGAGAAGTAGTGAGCAGTACTTC. Protein product: CASSQDASGRSSEQYF.

This chain connects TRBV4-3 to TRBJ1-2, with 7 bases fitting TRBD1. The V and J ends lost 2 bases and 8 bases, in that order; junction bases with no gene match: 11. There are 15 residues in the CDR3. Germline CDR1 LGHNA, CDR2 YSLEER. The CDR3 protein is CASSQRGDRVYGYTF. The CDR3 DNA is TGCGCCAGCAGCCAAAGAGGAGACAGGGTATACGGCTACACCTTC.

This clone was observed a few times. The DNA is left out, because the CDR3 cannot be placed on it with certainty; the CDR3 is given as TCRdb lists it. The rearrangement uses TRBV12-2 and TRBJ2-7; TRBD2 is taken as the D call from the table, unchecked against the DNA. TRBV12-2 is deemed a pseudogene. Counting both end residues, the CDR3 totals 16 amino acids. CDR3 loop: CASRYACDFSSYEQYF.

V is TRBV5-4 and J is TRBJ2-7; tentative D call: TRBD2 (6 bases). This CDR3 contains 13 residues. V dropped 4 bases and J dropped 5 bases, with 13 bases sitting between them. CDR1 and CDR2 from the germline V gene are SGHNT and YYREEE (reference sequence). The CDR3 nucleotides read TGTGCCAGCAGCATCCCGTGGGGGGACGAGCAGTACTTC. It yields the protein CASSIPWGDEQYF.

The V call is TRBV4-2, the J call TRBJ2-1; 7 nucleotides align to TRBD2. The CDR3 is made up of 14 amino acids. Germline V gives CDR1 LGHNA, CDR2 YNFKEQ. Germline trimming cut 0 bases from V and 4 bases from J; bases unmatched to any gene: 0. The CDR3, as DNA: TGTGCCAGCAGCCAAGAGGGGGGGTACAATGAGCAGTTCTTC. It codes for CASSQEGGYNEQFF.